Listed below are T cell receptor beta chains from one sample, sequenced in a study of healthy donors' naive CD4 and CD8 T cells. TCRdb used MiXCR to reprocess the reads, holding one entry per CDR3 protein. The repertoire holds some 190,000 distinct CDR3 sequences, with about four fifths as singletons. Material: naive CD4+ and CD8+ T cells sorted from blood, pooled from several donors. The receptors were gathered from a pool of human donors in good health; the sample pools cells from several healthy donors. Each CDR3 is given with its conserved first and last residue. A D gene is named only where the DNA matches it firmly. A row's size may be missing; if present it is once, few, many or a size class.

D gene,J gene,CDR3 length,clone size,V gene,CDR3 DNA,CDR3 protein
NA,TRBJ2-7,13,NA,TRBV11-2,TGTGCCAGCAGCTTTGCCGCGGCCGCAGCGCAGTACTTC,CASSFAAAAAQYF
TRBD2,TRBJ2-3,15,once,TRBV29-1,TGCAGCGTCCAAGCGACTAGCGGGGGCACAGATACGCAGTATTTT,CSVQATSGGTDTQYF
NA,TRBJ1-1,12,few,TRBV29-1,TGCAGCGTTTCCCATGGGGACACTGAAGCTTTCTTT,CSVSHGDTEAFF
NA,TRBJ1-1,13,NA,TRBV12-3/TRBV12-4,TGTGCCAGCAGTCAAAGGCCGAACACTGAAGCTTTCTTT,CASSQRPNTEAFF
NA,TRBJ1-1,11,NA,TRBV29-1,TGCAGCGTTGTTTACCTAACTGAAGCTTTCTTT,CSVVYLTEAFF
NA,TRBJ2-1,15,NA,TRBV19,TGTGCCAGTAGTTTTGACTTCCGGAACGACAATGAGCAGTTCTTC,CASSFDFRNDNEQFF
NA,TRBJ1-3,13,NA,TRBV18,TGTGCCAGCTCGGCAGACACCGTCAACACCATATATTTT,CASSADTVNTIYF
NA,TRBJ2-7,15,NA,TRBV2,TGTGCCAGCCGGCCGGAACAGCCCGGGTCGCGCGAGCAGTACTTC,CASRPEQPGSREQYF
TRBD1,TRBJ1-1,14,NA,TRBV5-1,TGCGCCAGCAGCCAGGGGGCTGGAATCACTGAAGCTTTCTTT,CASSQGAGITEAFF
NA,TRBJ1-1,12,NA,TRBV29-1,TGCAGCGTGTCGGTGGGAGGTATTGAAGCTTTCTTT,CSVSVGGIEAFF
TRBD2,TRBJ2-1,17,NA,TRBV10-3,TGTGCCATCAGTGGACCCCCGCTAGCGGGAAACGGCAATGAGCAGTTCTTC,CAISGPPLAGNGNEQFF
NA,TRBJ2-1,11,NA,TRBV19,TGTGCCAGTAGTACAATCGGTGAGCAGTTCTTC,CASSTIGEQFF
TRBD2,TRBJ2-1,14,NA,TRBV29-1,TGCAGCGTGGCGGGACTAGCGGGAGGTAATGAGCAGTTCTTC,CSVAGLAGGNEQFF
TRBD2,TRBJ2-7,17,NA,TRBV11-2,TGTGCCAGCAGCAACTTTGGGAGGGCACGGACACTCTACGAGCAGTACTTC,CASSNFGRARTLYEQYF
NA,TRBJ2-1,14,NA,TRBV12-5,TGTGCTAGTGGTTGGTTTAGCTCCTACAATGAGCAGTTCTTC,CASGWFSSYNEQFF
TRBD2,TRBJ2-3,16,NA,TRBV2,TGTGCCAGCAGCCGCGTAGCGGGGGAGGTAGCAGATACGCAGTATTTT,CASSRVAGEVADTQYF
NA,TRBJ2-1,13,once,TRBV12-3/TRBV12-4,TGTGTCAGCAGTTTAGGGGCCCTCAATGAGCAGTTCTTC,CVSSLGALNEQFF
TRBD1,TRBJ1-2,17,NA,TRBV10-3,TGTGCCATCAGTGCCTCTTGGGGGACAGGGAGGGACTATGGCTACACCTTC,CAISASWGTGRDYGYTF
TRBD2,TRBJ2-1,17,NA,TRBV30,TGTGCCTGGGACCCGATGAGGGAGGGCCTCTCCTACAATGAGCAGTTCTTC,CAWDPMREGLSYNEQFF
NA,TRBJ1-2,15,NA,TRBV29-1,TGCAGCGTTGAAGATCGTGGGCCCTCTAACTATGGCTACACCTTC,CSVEDRGPSNYGYTF
TRBD1,TRBJ2-7,15,NA,TRBV15,TGTGCCACCAGCAAGGCAGGACAGGGGTCTGCCGAGCAGTACTTC,CATSKAGQGSAEQYF
NA,TRBJ1-1,12,NA,TRBV12-3/TRBV12-4,TGTGCCAGCAGTTCAGGGTGGACTGAAGCTTTCTTT,CASSSGWTEAFF
TRBD1,TRBJ1-1,15,NA,TRBV12-3/TRBV12-4,TGTGCCAGCAGTTTAGAGGGGGCTTCAAACACTGAAGCTTTCTTT,CASSLEGASNTEAFF
NA,TRBJ2-5,14,NA,TRBV6-5,TGTGCCAGCAGTTACTCCTCGGTTGGGGAGACCCAGTACTTC,CASSYSSVGETQYF
TRBD1,TRBJ1-2,13,NA,TRBV18,TGTGCCAGCTCAACGACAGGGCTAAATGGCTACACCTTC,CASSTTGLNGYTF
NA,TRBJ1-2,12,NA,TRBV6-5,TGTGCCAGCAGCAGGGAGGGGTATGGCTACACCTTC,CASSREGYGYTF
NA,TRBJ2-5,14,once,TRBV7-9,TGTGCCAGCAGCCCGCGGTCGAATGAAGAGACCCAGTACTTC,CASSPRSNEETQYF
NA,TRBJ2-7,13,few,TRBV15,TGTGCCACCAGCAGTCCGCGGTCCTACGAGCAGTACTTC,CATSSPRSYEQYF
TRBD1,TRBJ2-1,15,NA,TRBV5-1,TGCGCCAGCAGCCCCCGACAGGGTGTGGACAATGAGCAGTTCTTC,CASSPRQGVDNEQFF
TRBD2,TRBJ2-1,17,few,TRBV29-1,TGCAGCGTTGCTCGGGCCCTCGCGGCGGGAGGGCCCAATGAGCAGTTCTTC,CSVARALAAGGPNEQFF
NA,TRBJ2-1,12,NA,TRBV5-1,TGCGCCAGCAGCTTGGAGTTCAATGAGCAGTTCTTC,CASSLEFNEQFF
NA,TRBJ2-1,14,NA,TRBV5-6,TGTGCCAGCCAAAACGGGGGCCTCTACAATGAGCAGTTCTTC,CASQNGGLYNEQFF
NA,TRBJ1-1,13,NA,TRBV20-1,TGCAGTGCTAGAACTGCGGGACGCACTGAAGCTTTCTTT,CSARTAGRTEAFF
NA,TRBJ1-2,14,NA,TRBV10-2,TGCGCCAGCAGTGTAGGGTTGGCCAACTATGGCTACACCTTC,CASSVGLANYGYTF
TRBD2,TRBJ2-1,15,NA,TRBV12-5,TGTGCTAGTGGTTCGGGGACTAGCGGGTTCAATGAGCAGTTCTTC,CASGSGTSGFNEQFF
NA,TRBJ1-1,14,NA,TRBV20-1,TGCAGTGCTGTCCGGGAGGCAGGGTCGGCTGAAGCTTTCTTT,CSAVREAGSAEAFF
TRBD1,TRBJ1-1,14,NA,TRBV29-1,TGCAGCGTTGATGGGCTAGGGGGCAGTACTGAAGCTTTCTTT,CSVDGLGGSTEAFF
NA,TRBJ2-5,13,NA,TRBV19,TGTGCCAGTAGTATTTCCGGCCAAGAGACCCAGTACTTC,CASSISGQETQYF
NA,TRBJ2-7,15,NA,TRBV6-1,TGTGCCAGCAGTGAAGCAAGCGGGCTTTACTACGAGCAGTACTTC,CASSEASGLYYEQYF
TRBD1,TRBJ1-1,13,once,TRBV2,TGTGCCAGCCGAGAGACAGGGGTCACTGAAGCTTTCTTT,CASRETGVTEAFF
NA,TRBJ2-3,14,once,TRBV5-4,TGTGCCAGCAGCTTGGGGACTCGCACAGATACGCAGTATTTT,CASSLGTRTDTQYF
TRBD1,TRBJ2-1,14,NA,TRBV19,TGTGCCAGTAGGGAACAGGGGGCGAGGAATGAGCAGTTCTTC,CASREQGARNEQFF
TRBD2,TRBJ2-7,14,NA,TRBV5-5,TGTGCCAGCGGAAGCGGAGGGAGGGCCTACGAGCAGTACTTC,CASGSGGRAYEQYF
NA,TRBJ2-5,16,NA,TRBV6-5,TGTGCCAGCAGTTACTCATGGACAGACGGGCAAGAGACCCAGTACTTC,CASSYSWTDGQETQYF
TRBD1,TRBJ2-4,12,NA,TRBV29-1,TGCAGCGTTGTCCACAGGGGAAACATTCAGTACTTC,CSVVHRGNIQYF